This paragraph covers one TCR beta chain sequence. In its sample, this clonotype was seen a few times. Its specific antigen is unknown. No quality values exist for individual bases; no much larger clone is one base distant. This entry belongs to a study of T-cell reconstitution after alpha-beta-depleted transplantation in children (TCRdb year 2016). General notes on the study: Using TCR repertoire profiling, the study quantitatively followed how T-cell immune reconstitution unfolded in children after TCRalphabeta/CD19-depleted allogeneic hematopoietic cell transplantation.

The library was prepared using PCR. The instrument was an Illumina HiSeq 2500. TCR library preparation used molecular barcoding, with unique molecular identifiers applied to normalize quantification of the TCRbeta repertoire. In TCRdb, the public reads were trimmed at Q25 with fastp and aligned with MiXCR, with productive beta chains retained. Rows with one shared CDR3 protein collapse into an entry with the most common genes and DNA. The sample table lists around 400,000 distinct CDR3 sequences, over 20% of them with a count of one. 3.8% of the sample is taken by the ten largest. Spanning cysteine to phenylalanine, the CDR3 consists of 13 amino acids. The DNA shown is the 39-base CDR3, in frame from base 1. The germline V gene yields SGHRS for CDR1 and YFSETQ for CDR2. V is clipped by 6 bases and J by 3 bases, and the sequence between their germline boundaries is 12 bases long.

The chain is made from TRBV5-1 and TRBJ1-1; confidence is insufficient to name the D gene. This clonotype originated in a human donor who donated a stem cell graft to a child with acute myeloid leukemia. This specimen was PBMCs from the stem cell graft donor, taken from the stem cell graft. Read as DNA, the sequence is TGCGCCAGCACCAATGGGTGGGACACTGAAGCTTTCTTT. This codes for CASTNGWDTEAFF. With the portions outside the CDR3 filled from the reference TRBV5-1 and TRBJ1-1 genes, the complete variable region becomes KAGVTQTPRYLIKTRGQQVTLSCSPISGHRSVSWYQQTPGQGLQFLFEYFSETQRNKGNFPGRFSGRQFSNSRSEMNVSTLELGDSALYLCASTNGWDTEAFFGQGTRLTVV.